The 27 T cell receptor beta chains listed next were all sequenced from one sample in a study of CD4+ T cells in melanoma. Repertoires were generated with immunoSEQ multiplex PCR, while TCRdb's copy carries only in-frame clones and drops some. Among around 110,000 clones listed, approximately 92% were seen once. Specimen: peripheral blood. All receptors derive from a human donor with melanoma.

CDR3 region: CASSRTGDSGNTIYF. The CDR3 DNA sequence: TGTGCCAGCAGTCGAACAGGGGACTCTGGAAACACCATATATTTT. The chain is built from TRBV7-8 and TRBJ1-3; 7 bases align to TRBD1. There are 15 residues in the CDR3. Germline lookup yields CDR1 SGHVS and CDR2 FQNEAQ. The J segment lost 0 bases and the V segment lost 6 bases, leaving 5 bases of the junction unmatched.

J is TRBJ1-5 and V is TRBV18, with TRBD1 as a possible D gene (5 bases). Trimming took off 4 bases at V and 3 bases at J, with 10 bases between the two ends. The CDR3 runs to 14 residues. The germline CDR1 and CDR2 sequences are KGHSH and LQKENI. CDR3 loop: CASSLDSLNQPQHF. Written as DNA, the CDR3 is TGTGCCAGCTCACTAGACAGCCTCAATCAGCCCCAGCATTTT.

The chain combines TRBV7-3 with TRBJ2-1; 7 positions agree with TRBD2. V shed 1 base, J shed 6 bases, and the junction held 6 bases outside the gene matches. The CDR3 runs 15 residues. Per germline, CDR1 SGHTA and CDR2 FQGTGA. The CDR3 DNA reads as TGTGCCAGCAGCTTAATGGGGACTACCGCCAATGAGCAGTTCTTC. Protein: CASSLMGTTANEQFF.

This clone was recorded a few times. Other DNA sequences within the sample encode an identical CDR3. V is TRBV7-2 and J is TRBJ2-7; weak D call: TRBD1 (5 bases). Per germline, CDR1 SGHTA and CDR2 FQGNSA. The CDR3 sequence is 12 residues long. Trimming stripped 2 bases from V and 4 bases from J, with 6 bases between. CDR3 sequence: CASSLQGYEQYF. CDR3 nucleotide sequence: TGTGCCAGCAGCTTACAGGGTTACGAGCAGTACTTC.

V gene TRBV7-2 combines with J gene TRBJ2-4; 11 nucleotides align to TRBD2. The germline V gene encodes CDR1 SGHTA and CDR2 FQGNSA. V lost 2 bases, J lost 0 bases, and 9 bases stayed unmatched. This CDR3 contains 19 residues. CDR3 bases: TGTGCCAGCAGCTTAAGAGGGCTAGCGGGGGGACGAGCCAAAAACATTCAGTACTTC. It yields the protein CASSLRGLAGGRAKNIQYF.

The chain has TRBV2 and TRBJ2-1; perhaps TRBD1 as D (5 bases). The germline V gene has CDR1 SNHLY and CDR2 FYNNEI. The CDR3 covers 15 residues. The V gene lost 5 bases and the J gene lost 4 bases, with 15 bases spanning the gap. CDR3: CASSLDLGAYNEQFF. The CDR3 nucleotides are TGTGCCAGCAGTCTTGATCTAGGGGCTTACAATGAGCAGTTCTTC.

The V and J genes are TRBV7-2 and TRBJ2-1, with D perhaps matching TRBD1 or TRBD2 (5 bases each). V was cut by 1 base and J by 9 bases, with 13 bases left in between. In germline, CDR1 is SGHTA, CDR2 FQGNSA. This CDR3 has 14 amino acids. CDR3 region: CASSLVLPGSEQFF. CDR3 DNA: TGTGCCAGCAGCTTAGTTTTACCAGGGAGTGAGCAGTTCTTC.

The chain links TRBV19 to TRBJ1-3; maybe TRBD1 (5 bases). This CDR3 comprises 15 residues. Trimming left V 4 bases short and J 0 bases short, with 10 bases between. Germline-derived CDR1 and CDR2 are LNHDA and SQIVND (reference sequence). In nucleotides, the CDR3 is TGTGCCAGTAGTACTGCGGACATCTCTGGAAACACCATATATTTT. As protein: CASSTADISGNTIYF.

The chain combines TRBV2 with TRBJ1-5; D gene uncertain. CDR1 SNHLY and CDR2 FYNNEI come from the germline V gene. V lost 2 bases and J lost 0, with 8 bases in between. The CDR3 runs to 15 residues. The CDR3: CASSEMGVSNQPQHF. The CDR3, as DNA: TGTGCCAGCAGTGAAATGGGCGTTAGCAATCAGCCCCAGCATTTT. Full variable domain (missing parts from reference TRBV2 and TRBJ1-5): EPEVTQTPSHQVTQMGQEVILRCVPISNHLYFYWYRQILGQKVEFLVSFYNNEISEKSEIFDDQFSVERPDGSNFTLKIRSTKLEDSAMYFCASSEMGVSNQPQHFGDGTRLSIL.

The CDR3 is CASNQAYSNQPQHF. The CDR3, as DNA: TGTGCCAGCAACCAGGCTTATAGCAATCAGCCCCAGCATTTT. The chain couples TRBV2 to TRBJ1-5; D is uncertain. The CDR3 length is 14 residues. Germline assignment: CDR1 SNHLY and CDR2 FYNNEI. The ends were cut back, 7 bases at V and 0 bases at J, with 10 bases in the middle.

J is TRBJ1-5 and V is TRBV7-9, with no clear D. Germline CDR1 reads SEHNR; CDR2 reads FQNEAQ (reference sequence). The CDR3 sequence is 13 residues long. V was clipped by 5 bases and J by 5 bases, with 10 bases between them. The CDR3, as DNA: TGTGCCAGCAGCGTAGACGGACATCAGCCCCAGCATTTT. Amino acids: CASSVDGHQPQHF.

The chain recombines TRBV6-5 with TRBJ2-3; 9 bases agree with TRBD1. The germline gives CDR1 MNHEY, CDR2 SVGAGI. The CDR3 length is 15 residues. Losses at the gene ends were 2 bases for V and 1 base for J; bases not matched to a gene: 1. CDR3 in DNA: TGTGCCAGCAGTTACCGGGACAGGGGCACAGATACGCAGTATTTT. Its translation is CASSYRDRGTDTQYF.

The V call is TRBV9, the J call TRBJ2-7, with D perhaps TRBD1 or TRBD2 (6 bases each). Germline V gene data show CDR1 as SGDLS and CDR2 as YYNGEE. Trimming removed 4 bases at V and 3 bases at J, with 20 bases between. The CDR3 spans 16 residues. CDR3 in amino acids: CASSPVVRGLIYEQYF. CDR3 nucleotides: TGTGCCAGCAGCCCCGTGGTCCGGGGGCTTATCTACGAGCAGTACTTC. The full variable domain, in which reference TRBV9 and TRBJ2-7 provide the parts outside the CDR3, is DSGVTQTPKHLITATGQRVTLRCSPRSGDLSVYWYQQSLDQGLQFLIQYYNGEERAKGNILERFSAQQFPDLHSELNLSSLELGDSALYFCASSPVVRGLIYEQYFGPGTRLTVT.

The chain employs TRBV7-3 and TRBJ2-1; 7 bases map to TRBD2. The junction had 4 bases not matched to a gene; V was cut back by 5 bases and J by 0 bases. CDR1 and CDR2 (germline): SGHTA, FQGTGA. This CDR3 has 15 residues. For the CDR3, the DNA is TGTGCCAGCAGCCTGCTAGCGGCCTCCTACAATGAGCAGTTCTTC. Residues: CASSLLAASYNEQFF.

This clone was seen once. This chain joins TRBV4-3 and TRBJ2-1; possibly TRBD2 for D (9 bases). The CDR3 loop spans 16 amino acids. The germline gives CDR1 LGHNA, CDR2 YSLEER. V was pared by 4 bases and J by 9 bases, with 22 bases between. The CDR3 reads CASSPTGAGGPGEQFF. The CDR3 region has the DNA TGCGCCAGCAGCCCGACAGGGGCGGGAGGGCCTGGTGAGCAGTTCTTC.

V and J are TRBV29-1 and TRBJ2-1; D gene ambiguous. Germline assignment: CDR1 SQVTM and CDR2 ANQGSEA. The V end was cut by 6 bases, the J end by 0 bases, with 15 bases between. The CDR3 covers 15 residues. CDR3 DNA sequence: TGCAGCGTCGTGGCCCTCCACTACTCCTACAATGAGCAGTTCTTC. Amino acid sequence: CSVVALHYSYNEQFF.

The chain joins TRBV5-6 to TRBJ2-1; D gene ambiguous. The CDR3 is 12 amino acids. Trimming removed 4 bases at V and 1 base at J, with 3 bases between. Germline V gene sequence: CDR1 SGHDT, CDR2 YYEEEE. DNA for the CDR3: TGTGCCAGCAGCGGTTCCTACAATGAGCAGTTCTTC. This codes for CASSGSYNEQFF.

The rearrangement uses TRBV11-2 and TRBJ2-1; D unresolved. This CDR3 comprises 12 residues. Germline loops: CDR1 SGHAT, CDR2 FQNNGV. Trimming removed 5 bases at V and 5 bases at J, with 7 bases between. The DNA for the CDR3 is TGTGCCAGCAGCCCATTTCACAATGAGCAGTTCTTC. Amino acid sequence: CASSPFHNEQFF.

The chain is built from TRBV7-2 and TRBJ1-2; D remains unclear. The CDR3 contains 15 residues. V was trimmed by 6 bases and J by 4 bases, leaving 18 bases between them. Germline CDR1 SGHTA, CDR2 FQGNSA. CDR3 amino acids: CASSFGFSRFYGYTF. CDR3 coding DNA: TGTGCCAGCAGTTTTGGATTCTCGAGGTTCTATGGCTACACCTTC.

The genes are TRBV28 and TRBJ2-1; D uncertain. The germline V gene encodes CDR1 MDHEN and CDR2 SYDVKM. V lost 7 bases and J lost 7, with 14 bases in between. There are 13 residues in the CDR3. The CDR3 nucleotides are TGTGCCAGCACCCCCTCGCAGGTGAATGAGCAGTTCTTC. Residues: CASTPSQVNEQFF.

This clone is a singleton in its sample. The chain is built from TRBV4-2 and TRBJ2-5; D not certain. V was clipped by 0 bases and J by 5 bases, with 10 bases between them. The germline CDR1 and CDR2 sequences are LGHNA and YNFKEQ. This CDR3 contains 14 residues. For the CDR3, the DNA is TGTGCCAGCAGCCAAGATCGGAGCTGGGAGACCCAGTACTTC. Its protein is CASSQDRSWETQYF.

A single count supports this clone. This chain links TRBV27 with TRBJ1-2; 10 nucleotides align to TRBD1. Trimming cost V 7 bases and J 4 bases; bases outside gene matches: 12. The CDR3 length is 16 residues. The germline V gene encodes CDR1 MNHEY and CDR2 SMNVEV (reference sequence). The CDR3 DNA reads as TGTGCCAGCACCTCCCGGACAGGGGGTTGGGGCTATGGCTACACCTTC. It is translated as CASTSRTGGWGYGYTF.

The chain employs TRBV6-5 and TRBJ2-1; possibly TRBD2 for D (5 bases). Germline V gene data show CDR1 as MNHEY and CDR2 as SVGAGI. The CDR3 runs 13 residues. V lost 6 bases and J lost 3, with 9 bases in between. Here the CDR3 DNA reads TGTGCCAGCAGCACCGGACTCTACAATGAGCAGTTCTTC. Its protein product is CASSTGLYNEQFF.

The CDR3 DNA is TGTGCCAGCAGTTTTTTCGAGGGAGTGAATGAGCAGTTCTTC. Amino acid sequence: CASSFFEGVNEQFF. The chain employs TRBV27 and TRBJ2-1, with D perhaps TRBD2 (5 bases). The CDR3 runs to 14 residues. The V end lost 3 bases, the J end lost 7 bases, and 13 bases lay between the germline ends. The germline V gene has CDR1 MNHEY and CDR2 SMNVEV (reference sequence).

This clone came up once. The V gene is TRBV7-2, the J gene TRBJ2-1; possibly TRBD1 or TRBD2 for D (5 bases each). V was trimmed by 11 bases and J by 5 bases, leaving 19 bases between them. Germline V gives CDR1 SGHTA, CDR2 FQGNSA. The CDR3 is made up of 14 amino acids. The CDR3 nucleotides are TGTGCCTCGCGTCGGGTTGGGACCAACAATGAGCAGTTCTTC. Translation: CASRRVGTNNEQFF. Using reference TRBV7-2 and TRBJ2-1 for the parts outside the CDR3, the full variable domain is GAGVSQSPSNKVTEKGKDVELRCDPISGHTALYWYRQSLGQGLEFLIYFQGNSAPDKSGLPSDRFSAERTGGSVSTLTIQRTQQEDSAVYLCASRRVGTNNEQFFGPGTRLTVL.

This chain links TRBV10-3 with TRBJ1-2; no clear D. CDR3 size: 12 residues. Trimming stripped 4 bases from V and 7 bases from J, with 10 bases between. CDR1 is ENHRY and CDR2 is SYGVKD in the germline V gene. The CDR3 loop is CAISGESPGYTF. Written as DNA, the CDR3 is TGTGCCATCAGTGGGGAGAGTCCTGGCTACACCTTC.

CDR3 sequence (DNA): TGTGCCAGCAGCTTGAGTCCGGAGGGACACTCTGGGGCCAACGTCCTGACTTTC. It encodes CASSLSPEGHSGANVLTF. V is TRBV5-6 and J is TRBJ2-6, with D perhaps given as TRBD1 or TRBD2 (6 bases each). The CDR3 runs to 18 residues. CDR1 and CDR2 from the germline V gene are SGHDT and YYEEEE. The germline V and J ends were trimmed by 1 base and 0 bases, with 14 bases remaining between them.